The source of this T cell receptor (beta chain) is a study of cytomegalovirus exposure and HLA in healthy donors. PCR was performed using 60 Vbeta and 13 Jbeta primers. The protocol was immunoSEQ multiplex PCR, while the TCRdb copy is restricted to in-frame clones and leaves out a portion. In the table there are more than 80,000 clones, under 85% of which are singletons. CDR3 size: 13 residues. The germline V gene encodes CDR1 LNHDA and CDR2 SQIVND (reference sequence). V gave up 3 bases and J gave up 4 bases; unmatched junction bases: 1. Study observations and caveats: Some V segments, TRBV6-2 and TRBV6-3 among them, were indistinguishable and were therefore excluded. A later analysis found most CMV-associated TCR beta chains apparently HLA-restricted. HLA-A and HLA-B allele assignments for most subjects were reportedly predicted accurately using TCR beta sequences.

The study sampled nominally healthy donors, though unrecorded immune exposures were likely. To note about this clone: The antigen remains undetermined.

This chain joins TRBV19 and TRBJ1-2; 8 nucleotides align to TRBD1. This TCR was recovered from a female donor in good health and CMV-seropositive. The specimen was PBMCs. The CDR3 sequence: CASSMGQVYGYTF. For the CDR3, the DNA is TGTGCCAGTAGTATGGGACAGGTCTATGGCTACACCTTC.